These T cell receptor beta chains were read from a single sample in a study of radiotherapy plus CTLA-4 blockade in lung cancer. Repertoires were generated with immunoSEQ multiplex PCR, while TCRdb's copy carries only in-frame clones and drops some. The sample comprises around 72,000 clones, roughly 75% of which are singletons, and 7.1% rests with the top ten. The sequencing used peripheral blood, collected from a patient treated with radiotherapy plus ipilimumab. The receptors here all came from a human donor with non-small cell lung cancer who had a complete response to radiotherapy plus ipilimumab. Each CDR3 is given with its conserved first and last residue. Each record gives: V gene, CDR3 protein.

>TRBV2
CASEGSGGTDTQYF
>TRBV29-1
CSVESDQGNYGYTF
>TRBV7-2
CASSLYDQPQHF
>TRBV5-8
CASSLRRTGGSWGYTF
>TRBV4-3
CASSPRVGNTIYF
>TRBV5-5
CASSFQGAVWDYGYTF
>TRBV18
CASSPSPTPKPAFF
>TRBV10-3
CAISGLVAGGSSNNEQFF
>TRBV7-8
CASSPATGRGNTIYF
>TRBV5-1
CTSSASGGQETQYF
>TRBV5-1
CASSPIPGAAHEQYF
>TRBV12-5
CASGPGRNTEAFF
>TRBV19
CASSVTGYTEAFF
>TRBV5-6
CASSPGTGVGSPLHF
>TRBV7-6
CASSLRPDRMNTEAFF
>TRBV6-1
CASSAHATKHTDTQYF
>TRBV7-2
CASSPGREGETQYF
>TRBV4-3
CASSLDREPLYEQYF
>TRBV10-3
CAITQGAVTGELFF
>TRBV18
CANSRGENYGYTF
>TRBV25-1
CASIGTGGTYNEQFF
>TRBV10-3
CAISESNPNYGYTF
>TRBV30
CAWSPGNTIYF
>TRBV7-9
CASSLSLAGVYEQYF
>TRBV7-6
CASSSTGFKDQYF
>TRBV29-1
CSVPGFSGLETQYF
>TRBV5-6
CASSLQGWDEAFF
>TRBV30
CAWSGLRPSGNTIYF
>TRBV7-2
CASSPPGRPEELFF
>TRBV6-5
CASSYSGPQRYEQYF
>TRBV9
CASSVVKGTDLRGYTF
>TRBV13
CASSTTGTGANEQFF
>TRBV7-8
CASSFGAGTVAFNYGYTF
>TRBV6-4
CASSDAGTSFTDTQYF
>TRBV18
CASSPVTGGYNEQFF
>TRBV7-2
CASSFASGDTQYF
>TRBV7-2
CASSRQGLPGNEQFF
>TRBV15
CATSRPGTGDNNYGYTF
>TRBV5-1
CASSPTRDSYEQYF
>TRBV5-1
CASSLDRGRTEAFF
>TRBV29-1
CSVEDGRGLAGANVLTF
>TRBV10-2
CASSESSWVQPQHF
>TRBV4-3
CASSLGARNTGELFF
>TRBV4-3
CASSQDPQGGQPQHF
>TRBV2
CASIAGGETQYF
>TRBV2
CASSDRLNRGTQYF
>TRBV1
CTSSHLAGGTDTQYF
>TRBV29-1
CSVSGGDTQYF
>TRBV6-6
CASLPGRGTGELFF
>TRBV11-3
CASRTAEGSGNTIYF